A single T cell receptor (beta chain) is shown here with its context. The data were obtained in a study of T cell changes during pregnancy in multiple sclerosis. Only in-frame clones appear in the TCRdb table, and some are missing; sequencing was by immunoSEQ multiplex PCR. The sample has some 100,000 clones; approximately 90% are singletons. The V gene's germline CDR1 is SGHDN and CDR2 FVKESK. Trimming removed 4 bases at V and 4 bases at J, with 16 bases between. The length of the CDR3 is 16 residues. The chain uses TRBV14 and TRBJ1-4; possible D gene TRBD1, 6 bases. The sequenced sample was peripheral blood, obtained after pregnancy. This receptor was obtained from a female donor with multiple sclerosis, enrolled in a pregnancy study. CDR3 in DNA: TGTGCCAGCAGCCTAGCGTTTTTGACAGGTAATGAAAAACTGTTTTTT. Translated: CASSLAFLTGNEKLFF. Full variable domain (outside the CDR3, taken from reference TRBV14 and TRBJ1-4): EAGVTQFPSHSVIEKGQTVTLRCDPISGHDNLYWYRRVMGKEIKFLLHFVKESKQDESGMPNNRFLAERTGGTYSTLKVQPAELEDSGVYFCASSLAFLTGNEKLFFGSGTQLSVL.